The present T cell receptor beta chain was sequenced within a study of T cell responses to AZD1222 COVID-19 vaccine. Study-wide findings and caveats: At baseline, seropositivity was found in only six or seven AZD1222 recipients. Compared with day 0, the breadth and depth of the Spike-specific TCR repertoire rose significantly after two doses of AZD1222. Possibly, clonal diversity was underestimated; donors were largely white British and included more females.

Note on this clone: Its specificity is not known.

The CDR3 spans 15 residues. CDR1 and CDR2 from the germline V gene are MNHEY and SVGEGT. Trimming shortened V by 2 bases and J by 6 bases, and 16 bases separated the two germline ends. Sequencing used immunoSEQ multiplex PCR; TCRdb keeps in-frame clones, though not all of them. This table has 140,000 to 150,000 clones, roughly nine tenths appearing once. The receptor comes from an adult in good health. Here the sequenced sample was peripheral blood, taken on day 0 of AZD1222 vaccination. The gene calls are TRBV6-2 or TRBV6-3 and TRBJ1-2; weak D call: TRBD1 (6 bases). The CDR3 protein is CASSYPHRDTDGYTF. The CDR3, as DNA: TGTGCCAGCAGTTACCCACACCGGGACACGGATGGCTACACCTTC.